One sample yielded the 11 T cell receptor beta chains listed below, sequenced in a study of T-cell reconstitution after alpha-beta-depleted transplantation in children. Construction of the TCRbeta library involved unique molecular identifiers. In TCRdb, the PCR reads were re-called with MiXCR into one record per CDR3 protein. This sample carries over 150,000 distinct CDR3 sequences, 6.3% of them seen once, and the ten largest clones take 4.5%. Here the sequenced sample was PBMCs, taken before TCRalphabeta/CD19-depleted stem cell transplant. The receptors derive from a girl under two years old with combined immunodeficiency, due to receive a stem cell transplant.

The V and J genes are TRBV28 and TRBJ2-1, with 9 nucleotides matching TRBD2. The CDR3 totals 17 residues. Losses at the gene ends were 2 bases for V and 1 base for J; bases not matched to a gene: 6. Germline V gene sequence: CDR1 MDHEN, CDR2 SYDVKM. The CDR3 loop reads CASSLPTSGVSYNEQFF. In DNA form, the CDR3 reads TGTGCCAGCAGTTTACCGACTAGCGGAGTTTCCTACAATGAGCAGTTCTTC. The entire variable domain, with the rest obtained from reference TRBV28 and TRBJ2-1, is as follows: DVKVTQSSRYLVKRTGEKVFLECVQDMDHENMFWYRQDPGLGLRLIYFSYDVKMKEKGDIPEGYSVSREKKERFSLILESASTNQTSMYLCASSLPTSGVSYNEQFFGPGTRLTVL.

This clonotype was counted a few times. CDR3 coding DNA: TGCAGTGCACTAGCGGACCAAGAGACCCAGTACTTC. It specifies CSALADQETQYF. The V gene is TRBV20-1, the J gene TRBJ2-5; 8 nucleotides match TRBD2. There are 12 residues in the CDR3. J gave up 0 bases and V 6 bases, and 0 bases lay outside the gene matches. Germline values: CDR1 DFQATT, CDR2 SNEGSKA (reference sequence).

This clonotype was seen many times. The J gene is TRBJ2-1, the V gene TRBV7-3, with TRBD2 matching over 7 bases. Trimming took 2 bases from V and 7 from J; bases not matched to a gene: 8. CDR1 and CDR2 (germline): SGHTA, FQGTGA. The CDR3 length is 15 residues. The CDR3 bases are TGTGCCAGCAGCTTACGCGGGGGTCTCGGGAATGAGCAGTTCTTC. Amino acids: CASSLRGGLGNEQFF. Filled out from reference TRBV7-3 and TRBJ2-1, the complete variable domain reads GAGVSQTPSNKVTEKGKYVELRCDPISGHTALYWYRQSLGQGPEFLIYFQGTGAADDSGLPNDRFFAVRPEGSVSTLKIQRTERGDSAVYLCASSLRGGLGNEQFFGPGTRLTVL.

Comments on this clonotype: This may come from a read error, since a much larger clone is one base off. The chain joins TRBV9 to TRBJ2-7; tentative D call: TRBD2 (6 bases). This CDR3 comprises 14 residues. Deletions cut 4 bases from V and 5 bases from J, with 16 bases between. CDR1 is SGDLS, CDR2 YYNGEE, per germline. CDR3 loop: CASSRGGADDEQYF. The CDR3 DNA reads TGTGCCAGCAGCCGGGGCGGGGCTGACGACGAGCAGTACTTC.

There are many counts of this clonotype. The V call is TRBV29-1, the J call TRBJ2-7; TRBD2 matches at 7 bases. The germline gives CDR1 SQVTM, CDR2 ANQGSEA. The V and J ends lost 5 bases and 3 bases, in that order; junction bases with no gene match: 13. The CDR3 has 15 amino acids. The DNA of the CDR3 is TGCAGCGTTCAGGGCGGGCGGGAGAGTATCTACGAGCAGTACTTC. The encoded protein is CSVQGGRESIYEQYF.

This clonotype appeared many times. The chain is built from TRBV12-3 or TRBV12-4 and TRBJ2-1, with 7 bases fitting TRBD1. The CDR3 consists of 17 residues. Trimming at V came to 5 bases and at J to 4 bases, leaving 14 bases not matched to a gene. The CDR3 here is CASSLGTAHTYYNEQFF. DNA of the CDR3: TGTGCCAGCAGTCTCGGGACAGCCCATACTTATTACAATGAGCAGTTCTTC.

In this sample, this clonotype turned up many times. The chain carries TRBV7-8 and TRBJ2-1; tentatively, D is TRBD2 (5 bases). CDR1 SGHVS and CDR2 FQNEAQ come from the germline V gene. Trimming removed 5 bases at V and 8 bases at J, with 28 bases between. The CDR3 is made up of 18 amino acids. The CDR3 reads CASSQRWVLATGKDEQFF. The CDR3 coding sequence is TGTGCCAGCAGCCAGAGGTGGGTCCTAGCCACCGGGAAAGATGAGCAGTTCTTC.

This clonotype was recorded many times. The rearrangement links TRBV5-6 to TRBJ2-1, with TRBD2 identical over 11 bases. CDR3 length: 16 residues. Germline-derived CDR1 and CDR2 are SGHDT and YYEEEE. V lost 2 bases, J lost 3 bases, and 4 bases stayed unmatched. CDR3 in DNA: TGTGCCAGCAGCTTACGACTAGCGGGGTACTACAATGAGCAGTTCTTC. Its protein product is CASSLRLAGYYNEQFF. Variable domain in full (rest from reference TRBV5-6 and TRBJ2-1): DAGVTQSPTHLIKTRGQQVTLRCSPKSGHDTVSWYQQALGQGPQFIFQYYEEEERQRGNFPDRFSGHQFPNYSSELNVNALLLGDSALYLCASSLRLAGYYNEQFFGPGTRLTVL.

This clonotype was seen many times. In DNA form, the CDR3 reads TGTGCCAGCAGCGCACCGGGTGGGGGGATCTACGAGCAGTACTTC. Protein: CASSAPGGGIYEQYF. The gene calls are TRBV9 and TRBJ2-7; D perhaps matches TRBD2 (6 bases). V lost 3 bases, J lost 3 bases, and 16 bases lay in between. CDR1 is SGDLS and CDR2 is YYNGEE in the germline V gene. There are 15 residues in the CDR3.

This clonotype showed up many times. V gene TRBV4-2 combines with J gene TRBJ2-1; 7 bases agree with TRBD1. Per germline, CDR1 LGHNA and CDR2 YNFKEQ. There are 17 residues in the CDR3. The ends lost 0 bases at V and 3 bases at J; junction bases unmatched: 8. DNA of the CDR3: TGTGCCAGCAGCCAAGAAGACAGGGATGGGGTCTACAATGAGCAGTTCTTC. Amino acids: CASSQEDRDGVYNEQFF.

The chain employs TRBV2 and TRBJ2-1; D not resolved. The germline CDR1 and CDR2 sequences are SNHLY and FYNNEI. V lost 3 bases to trimming and J lost 7 bases, with 7 bases between them. This CDR3 contains 12 residues. The CDR3 sequence is CASSEYMNEQFF. The DNA of the CDR3 is TGTGCCAGCAGTGAGTACATGAATGAGCAGTTCTTC. Drawing the rest from reference TRBV2 and TRBJ2-1, the complete variable domain is EPEVTQTPSHQVTQMGQEVILRCVPISNHLYFYWYRQILGQKVEFLVSFYNNEISEKSEIFDDQFSVERPDGSNFTLKIRSTKLEDSAMYFCASSEYMNEQFFGPGTRLTVL.